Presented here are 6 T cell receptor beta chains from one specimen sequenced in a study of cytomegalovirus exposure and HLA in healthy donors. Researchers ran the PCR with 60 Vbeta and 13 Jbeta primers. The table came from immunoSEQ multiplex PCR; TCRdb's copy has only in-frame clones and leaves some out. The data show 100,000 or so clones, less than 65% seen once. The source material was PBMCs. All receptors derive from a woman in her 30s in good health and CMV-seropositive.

CDR3 DNA: TGTGCCATCAGTGAGAGGGGGTACGGGGAAAAACTGTTTTTT. This gives the protein CAISERGYGEKLFF. V usage is TRBV10-3 and J usage is TRBJ1-4; perhaps TRBD1 as D (6 bases). V was cut by 2 bases and J by 8 bases, with 12 bases left in between. The CDR3 spans 14 residues. The V gene's germline CDR1 is ENHRY and CDR2 SYGVKD.

Here the CDR3 reads CASNGRGNPTNEKLFF. The CDR3 coding sequence is TGTGCCAGTAACGGCAGGGGCAACCCCACTAATGAAAAACTGTTTTTT. The J gene is TRBJ1-4, the V gene TRBV19; D is possibly TRBD1 (6 bases). CDR1 and CDR2 from the germline V gene are LNHDA and SQIVND (reference sequence). The CDR3 is made up of 16 amino acids. Trimming shortened V by 7 bases and J by 2 bases, and 17 bases separated the two germline ends.

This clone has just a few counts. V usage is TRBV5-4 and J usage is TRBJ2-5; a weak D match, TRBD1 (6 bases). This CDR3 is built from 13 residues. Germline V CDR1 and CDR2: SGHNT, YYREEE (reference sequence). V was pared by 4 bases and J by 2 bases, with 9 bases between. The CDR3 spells CASSGGAQETQYF. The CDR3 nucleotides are TGTGCCAGCAGCGGGGGCGCTCAAGAGACCCAGTACTTC.

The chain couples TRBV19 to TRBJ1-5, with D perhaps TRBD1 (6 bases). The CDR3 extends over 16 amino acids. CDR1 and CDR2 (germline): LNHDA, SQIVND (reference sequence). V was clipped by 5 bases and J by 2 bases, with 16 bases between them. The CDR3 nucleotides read TGTGCCAGTAGTCGCGACAGGCCGGTGGGCAATCAGCCCCAGCATTTT. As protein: CASSRDRPVGNQPQHF.

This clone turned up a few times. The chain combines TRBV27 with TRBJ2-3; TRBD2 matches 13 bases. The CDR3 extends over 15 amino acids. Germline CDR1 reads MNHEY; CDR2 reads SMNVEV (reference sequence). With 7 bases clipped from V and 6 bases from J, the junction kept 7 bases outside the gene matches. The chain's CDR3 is CASKLGTSGVDTQYF. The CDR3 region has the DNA TGTGCCAGCAAACTTGGGACTAGCGGGGTGGATACGCAGTATTTT.

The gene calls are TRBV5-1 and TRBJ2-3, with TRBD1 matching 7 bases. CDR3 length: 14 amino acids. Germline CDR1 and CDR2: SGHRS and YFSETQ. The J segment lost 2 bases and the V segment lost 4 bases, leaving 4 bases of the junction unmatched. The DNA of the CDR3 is TGCGCCAGCAGCCAAGGACAGGTCACAGATACGCAGTATTTT. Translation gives CASSQGQVTDTQYF.